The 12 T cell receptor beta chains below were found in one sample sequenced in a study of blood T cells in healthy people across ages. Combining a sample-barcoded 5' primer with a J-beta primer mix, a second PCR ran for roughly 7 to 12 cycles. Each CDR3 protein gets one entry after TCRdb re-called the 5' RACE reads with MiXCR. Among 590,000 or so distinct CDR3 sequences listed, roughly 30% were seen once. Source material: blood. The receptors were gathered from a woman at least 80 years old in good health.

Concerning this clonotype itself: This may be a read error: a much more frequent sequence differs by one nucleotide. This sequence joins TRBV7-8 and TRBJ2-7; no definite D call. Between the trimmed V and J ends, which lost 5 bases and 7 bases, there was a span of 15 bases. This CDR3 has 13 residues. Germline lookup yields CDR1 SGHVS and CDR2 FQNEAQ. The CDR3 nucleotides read TGTGCCAGCAGCCCCGGGCCGGGCAATGAGCAGTACTTC. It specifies CASSPGPGNEQYF.

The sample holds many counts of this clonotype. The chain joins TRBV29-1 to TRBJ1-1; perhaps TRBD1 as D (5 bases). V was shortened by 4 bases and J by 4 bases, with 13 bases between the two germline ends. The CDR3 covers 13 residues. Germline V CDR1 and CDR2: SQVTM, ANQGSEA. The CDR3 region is CSVGSKGSTEAFF. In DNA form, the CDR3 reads TGCAGCGTTGGGTCTAAGGGGAGCACTGAAGCTTTCTTT.

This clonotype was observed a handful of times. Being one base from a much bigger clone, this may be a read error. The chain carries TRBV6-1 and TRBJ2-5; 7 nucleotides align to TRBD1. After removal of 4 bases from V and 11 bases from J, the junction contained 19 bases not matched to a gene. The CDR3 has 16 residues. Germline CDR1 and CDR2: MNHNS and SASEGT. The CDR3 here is CASSAPPGQSLNEQYF. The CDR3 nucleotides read TGTGCCAGCAGTGCCCCCCCGGGACAGAGCCTCAATGAGCAGTACTTC.

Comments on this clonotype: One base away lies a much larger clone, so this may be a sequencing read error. The CDR3 bases are TGTGCCAGCAGTAAGAGACAGGGGGTCTACGAGCAGTACTTC. Encoded protein: CASSKRQGVYEQYF. The gene calls are TRBV12-3 or TRBV12-4 and TRBJ2-7; 9 bases line up with TRBD1. V lost 5 bases, J lost 3 bases, and 5 bases stayed unmatched. This CDR3 comprises 14 residues.

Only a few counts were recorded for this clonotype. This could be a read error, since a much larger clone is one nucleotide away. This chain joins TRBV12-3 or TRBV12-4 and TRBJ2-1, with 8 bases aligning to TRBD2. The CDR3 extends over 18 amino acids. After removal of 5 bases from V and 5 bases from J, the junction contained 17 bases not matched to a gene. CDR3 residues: CASSQKSQRAGADNEQFF. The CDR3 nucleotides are TGTGCCAGCAGTCAGAAATCCCAACGAGCGGGGGCCGACAATGAGCAGTTCTTC.

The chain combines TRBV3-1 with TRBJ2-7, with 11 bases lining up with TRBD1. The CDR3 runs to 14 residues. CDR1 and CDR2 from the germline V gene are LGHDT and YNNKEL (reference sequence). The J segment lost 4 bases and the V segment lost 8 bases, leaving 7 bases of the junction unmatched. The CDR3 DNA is TGTGCCAGCTCCCCGGGACAGGGGGAATACGAGCAGTACGTC. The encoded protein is CASSPGQGEYEQYV.

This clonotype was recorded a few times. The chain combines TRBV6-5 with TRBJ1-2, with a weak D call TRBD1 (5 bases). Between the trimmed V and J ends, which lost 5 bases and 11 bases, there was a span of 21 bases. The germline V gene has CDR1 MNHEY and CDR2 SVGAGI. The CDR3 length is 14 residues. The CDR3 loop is CASSLSGGRTLYTF. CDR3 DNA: TGTGCCAGCAGTCTTTCCGGGGGACGTACGTTATACACCTTC.

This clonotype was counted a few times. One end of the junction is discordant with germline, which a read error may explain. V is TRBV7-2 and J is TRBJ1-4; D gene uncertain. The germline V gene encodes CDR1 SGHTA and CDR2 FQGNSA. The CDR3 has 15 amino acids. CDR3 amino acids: CASSPRSALNEELFF. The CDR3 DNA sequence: TGTGCCAGCAGCCCCCGGAGCGCCCTAAATGAAGAACTGTTTTTT.

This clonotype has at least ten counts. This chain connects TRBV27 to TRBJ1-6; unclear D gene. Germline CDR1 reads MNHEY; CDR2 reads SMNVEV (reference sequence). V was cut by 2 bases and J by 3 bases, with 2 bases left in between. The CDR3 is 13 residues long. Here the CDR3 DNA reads TGTGCCAGCAGTTTAATCTATAATTCACCCCTCCACTTT. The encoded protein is CASSLIYNSPLHF.

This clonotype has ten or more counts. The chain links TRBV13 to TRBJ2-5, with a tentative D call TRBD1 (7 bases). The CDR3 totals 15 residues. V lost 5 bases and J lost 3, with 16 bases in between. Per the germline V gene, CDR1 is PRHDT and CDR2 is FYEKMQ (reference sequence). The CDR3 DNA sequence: TGTGCCAGCAGCCTCCGGAGGGGGCGTAAAGAGACCCAGTACTTC. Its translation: CASSLRRGRKETQYF.

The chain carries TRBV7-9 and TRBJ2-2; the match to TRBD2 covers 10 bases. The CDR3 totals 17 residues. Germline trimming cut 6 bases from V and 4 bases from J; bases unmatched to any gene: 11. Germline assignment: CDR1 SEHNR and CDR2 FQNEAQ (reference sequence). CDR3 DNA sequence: TGTGCCAGCAGTCCAATCGTGGCTAGCGGGAGCACCGGGGAGCTGTTTTTT. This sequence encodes CASSPIVASGSTGELFF.

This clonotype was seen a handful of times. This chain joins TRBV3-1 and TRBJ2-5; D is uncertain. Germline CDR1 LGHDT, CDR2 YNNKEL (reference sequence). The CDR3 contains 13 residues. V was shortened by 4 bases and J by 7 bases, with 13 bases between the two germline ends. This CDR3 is CASSPTSTGTQYF. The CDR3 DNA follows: TGTGCCAGCAGCCCGACTTCCACTGGGACCCAGTACTTC.